This paragraph covers one T cell receptor (beta chain) sequence. Its cognate antigen is unknown. This sample was included in a study of OX40 agonist ivuxolimab in advanced cancers. Overall study context: The dose-escalation cohort was approximately 85% male, with a mean age of around 60 years, ranging about 20 to 85. Study-wide results and caveats: At 0.1 to 3.0 mg/kg and by week 6, clonal expansion occurred in CD4+ and CD8+ blood T cells. More expanded clones were seen, on average, in CD8+ T cells than in CD4+. Among the lowest peripheral clonal expansion occurred in 0.1-3.0 mg/kg partial responders.

Clones were sequenced by immunoSEQ multiplex PCR, and TCRdb holds only the in-frame ones, with some missing. The data show tens of thousands of clones, around 87% seen once. Unmatched junction bases numbered 9, after V lost 1 base and J lost 7 bases. The CDR3 is 15 residues long. CDR1 is SGHVS, CDR2 FQNEAQ, per germline. The clonotype comes from an adult with an advanced solid tumor such as melanoma, head and neck, liver or kidney cancer. The chain has TRBV7-8 and TRBJ1-2; 7 bases agree with TRBD1. Specimen: CD4+ or CD8+ T cells sorted from blood, collected in a trial of the OX40 agonist ivuxolimab. CDR3 DNA: TGTGCCAGCAGCTTAGGGGCAGGGGGAAGTGGTGGCTACACCTTC. Translating it yields CASSLGAGGSGGYTF.